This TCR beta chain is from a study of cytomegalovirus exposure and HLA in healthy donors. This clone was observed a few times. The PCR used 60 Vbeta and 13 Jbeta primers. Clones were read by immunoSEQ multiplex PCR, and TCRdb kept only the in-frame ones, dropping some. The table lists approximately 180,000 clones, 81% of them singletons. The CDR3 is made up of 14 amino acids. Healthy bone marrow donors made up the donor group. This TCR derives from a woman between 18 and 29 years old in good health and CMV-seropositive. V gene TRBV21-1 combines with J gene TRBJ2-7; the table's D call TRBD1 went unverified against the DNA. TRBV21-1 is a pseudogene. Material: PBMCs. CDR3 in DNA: TGTGCCAGCAGCAAGGGAACAGGGACCTACGAGCAGTACTTC. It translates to CASSKGTGTYEQYF.